This TCR beta chain was sequenced during a study of blood T cell repertoires in COVID-19. The overall study: Acute and convalescent COVID-19 samples came from the United States, Italy and Spain. Sample material is recorded as cDNA or gDNA derived from T cells, B-cell-depleted T cells, or PBMCs.

Methods used by the authors: It was from reference gene primer amplification that nucleated cell counts were estimated. The table came from immunoSEQ multiplex PCR; TCRdb's copy has only in-frame clones and leaves some out. The D gene and trimming were derived from the DNA, and the V and J assignments and clone size from that table. Among around 250,000 clones listed, about 83% were seen once. The CDR3 is 14 amino acids. CDR1 GTSNPN and CDR2 SVGIG come from the germline V gene (reference sequence). The ends were cut back, 4 bases at V and 0 bases at J, with 10 bases in the middle. The sample comprised peripheral blood. This TCR came from a woman in her thirties or forties who had recovered from COVID-19. The V and J genes are TRBV30 and TRBJ1-3, with a weak D call TRBD1 (6 bases). In nucleotides, the CDR3 is TGTGCCTGGAAAAGGGGGAGCTCTGGAAACACCATATATTTT. It is translated as CAWKRGSSGNTIYF.